Listed here are 31 T cell receptor beta chains from one sample, sequenced in a study of cytomegalovirus exposure and HLA in healthy donors. PCR primers comprised 60 Vbeta and 13 Jbeta primers. The data were produced by immunoSEQ multiplex PCR, yet TCRdb's version contains in-frame clones alone and is incomplete. The profile covers hundreds of thousands of clones, with around 73% appearing a single time and approximately 3.9% taken by the ten largest. The sample consisted of PBMCs. The receptors shown here come from a male donor in good health and CMV-seronegative.

V and J are TRBV28 and TRBJ2-5; 9 bases align to TRBD2. The J call is in doubt because the DNA end fits TRBJ2-7 better. From germline, CDR1 is MDHEN and CDR2 SYDVKM. There are 15 residues in the CDR3. CDR3 DNA: TGTGCCAGCAGTCCGGCGATAGCGGGAGCCCACGAGCAGTACTTC. Protein product: CASSPAIAGAHEQYF.

The rearrangement joins TRBV28 to TRBJ2-7; D is perhaps TRBD1 (5 bases). The V end lost 3 bases, the J end lost 2 bases, and 14 bases lay between the germline ends. The CDR3 is made up of 15 amino acids. The germline V gene has CDR1 MDHEN and CDR2 SYDVKM. The CDR3 DNA sequence: TGTGCCAGCAGTTTTGGGGCAGGTCCCCCCTACGAGCAGTACTTC. Its protein is CASSFGAGPPYEQYF.

The V call is TRBV27, the J call TRBJ2-2; the D gene is possibly TRBD2 (7 bases). CDR3 size: 16 residues. CDR1 and CDR2 (germline): MNHEY, SMNVEV (reference sequence). V lost 3 bases, J lost 6 bases, and 17 bases lay in between. The CDR3 sequence is CASSFRGAESAGELFF. Written as DNA, the CDR3 is TGTGCCAGCAGTTTTCGGGGGGCGGAGTCCGCCGGGGAGCTGTTTTTT.

This clone was detected a few times. V gene TRBV2 combines with J gene TRBJ1-2; weak D call: TRBD1 (5 bases). CDR3 length: 14 amino acids. V shed 1 base and J shed 2 bases, with 8 bases lying between them. Germline V gives CDR1 SNHLY, CDR2 FYNNEI. The CDR3 sequence: CASSEVAGNYGYTF. CDR3 nucleotide sequence: TGTGCCAGCAGTGAAGTGGCAGGGAACTATGGCTACACCTTC. Full variable domain (rest looked up from reference TRBV2 and TRBJ1-2): EPEVTQTPSHQVTQMGQEVILRCVPISNHLYFYWYRQILGQKVEFLVSFYNNEISEKSEIFDDQFSVERPDGSNFTLKIRSTKLEDSAMYFCASSEVAGNYGYTFGSGTRLTVV.

The gene calls are TRBV7-8 and TRBJ2-1; 10 bases fit TRBD2. Looked up from germline, CDR1 is SGHVS and CDR2 is FQNEAQ. This CDR3 contains 15 residues. Trimming removed 6 bases from V and 3 bases from J; junction bases left unmatched: 5. As DNA, the CDR3 is TGTGCCAGCAGTTTAAGACTAGCGGGCTACAATGAGCAGTTCTTC. It encodes CASSLRLAGYNEQFF.

This chain links TRBV21-1 with TRBJ2-2; the table names TRBD2, a call not compared with the DNA. TRBV21-1 is marked as a pseudogene. The CDR3 has 10 amino acids. Here the CDR3 DNA reads TGTGCCAGCCCTGCCGGGGAGCTGTTTTTT. This translates into CASPAGELFF.

J is TRBJ2-7 and V is TRBV5-4, with D possibly matching TRBD1 (5 bases). The CDR3 spans 15 residues. The germline V gene encodes CDR1 SGHNT and CDR2 YYREEE (reference sequence). With 4 bases removed from V and 5 bases from J, the gap between germline ends came to 19 bases. The CDR3 loop reads CASSSPGDSLHEQYF. The CDR3 bases are TGTGCCAGCAGCAGCCCCGGAGACAGCTTACACGAGCAGTACTTC.

The chain uses TRBV10-2 and TRBJ2-2; 9 bases match TRBD2. The CDR3 length is 13 residues. Trimming cost V 6 bases and J 6 bases; bases outside gene matches: 2. The V gene's germline CDR1 is WSHSY and CDR2 SAAADI. The CDR3, as DNA: TGCGCCAGCAGCGTAGCGGGAGCCGGGGAGCTGTTTTTT. Translating gives CASSVAGAGELFF.

The chain employs TRBV7-2 and TRBJ2-3; D not resolved. Germline-derived CDR1 and CDR2 are SGHTA and FQGNSA. V was pared by 5 bases and J by 6 bases, with 15 bases between. This CDR3 is 14 amino acids long. This chain's CDR3 is CASSPAASGDTQYF. CDR3 sequence (DNA): TGTGCCAGCAGCCCCGCCGCTTCAGGCGATACGCAGTATTTT. Based on the CDR3 plus reference TRBV7-2 and TRBJ2-3, the full variable domain is GAGVSQSPSNKVTEKGKDVELRCDPISGHTALYWYRQSLGQGLEFLIYFQGNSAPDKSGLPSDRFSAERTGGSVSTLTIQRTQQEDSAVYLCASSPAASGDTQYFGPGTRLTVL.

This clone was found a few times. This chain uses TRBV13 with TRBJ2-5, with 7 nucleotides matching TRBD2. The length of the CDR3 is 16 residues. The ends lost 3 bases at V and 1 base at J; junction bases unmatched: 8. The V gene's germline CDR1 is PRHDT and CDR2 FYEKMQ (reference sequence). The CDR3 loop is CASSFPPRGGQETQYF. The CDR3 nucleotides are TGTGCCAGCAGCTTTCCCCCCCGCGGGGGCCAAGAGACCCAGTACTTC. Supplemented by reference TRBV13 and TRBJ2-5, the full variable domain reads AAGVIQSPRHLIKEKRETATLKCYPIPRHDTVYWYQQGPGQDPQFLISFYEKMQSDKGSIPDRFSAQQFSDYHSELNMSSLELGDSALYFCASSFPPRGGQETQYFGPGTRLLVL.

About this clone: This specimen includes other DNA sequences encoding the same CDR3. The chain uses TRBV28 and TRBJ1-2, with D uncertain. Germline V gene data show CDR1 as MDHEN and CDR2 as SYDVKM. The CDR3 runs to 10 residues. V lost 4 bases and J lost 6, with 3 bases in between. The DNA of the CDR3 is TGTGCCAGCAGTTCTGATGGCTACACCTTC. As protein: CASSSDGYTF.

This clone was seen just once. The chain uses TRBV7-9 and TRBJ1-1; possibly TRBD1 for D (6 bases). Germline V gene lookup returns CDR1 SEHNR and CDR2 FQNEAQ (reference sequence). The CDR3 is 15 residues long. With 6 bases removed from V and 1 base from J, the gap between germline ends came to 15 bases. CDR3 residues: CASSGTRDTNTEAFF. For the CDR3, the DNA is TGTGCCAGCAGTGGGACACGAGATACGAACACTGAAGCTTTCTTT.

This sequence joins TRBV25-1 and TRBJ2-1, with D tentatively TRBD1 (7 bases). Trimming stripped 8 bases from V and 5 bases from J, with 19 bases between. Germline V lookup: CDR1 MGHDK, CDR2 SYGVNS. The CDR3 spans 15 residues. The CDR3 DNA follows: TGTGCCAGCGGCCAGGGGGGCGGTGCAAACAATGAGCAGTTCTTC. This translates into CASGQGGGANNEQFF.

The gene calls are TRBV5-6 and TRBJ1-5; TRBD1 matches 8 bases. This CDR3 contains 15 residues. V lost 4 bases to trimming and J lost 2 bases; unmatched junction nucleotides: 5. Looked up from germline, CDR1 is SGHDT and CDR2 is YYEEEE. CDR3 nucleotides: TGTGCCAGCAGCGTCAGGGGGCACGGCAATCAGCCCCAGCATTTT. Translating gives CASSVRGHGNQPQHF.

This chain joins TRBV5-1 and TRBJ2-2, with D possibly matching TRBD2 (5 bases). CDR1 and CDR2 (germline): SGHRS, YFSETQ. Deletions cut 0 bases from V and 0 bases from J, with 6 bases between. The CDR3 loop spans 15 amino acids. For the CDR3, the DNA is TGCGCCAGCAGCTTGGATAGCGCGAACACCGGGGAGCTGTTTTTT. Amino acid sequence: CASSLDSANTGELFF.

The CDR3 DNA reads as TGTGCCAGCAGCGATGTAGCGGGAGACGGCACCGGGGAGCTGTTTTTT. Translated: CASSDVAGDGTGELFF. This rearrangement joins TRBV6-4 to TRBJ2-2, with 9 bases lining up with TRBD2. J gave up 4 bases and V 6 bases, and 9 bases lay outside the gene matches. This CDR3 has 16 amino acids. Germline V gene data show CDR1 as MRHNA and CDR2 as SNTAGT.

This chain links TRBV5-1 with TRBJ1-1; perhaps TRBD1 as D (5 bases). The CDR3 runs 14 residues. Germline V gene lookup returns CDR1 SGHRS and CDR2 YFSETQ. With 0 bases removed from V and 6 bases from J, the gap between germline ends came to 12 bases. Here the CDR3 reads CASSLAGRVAEAFF. DNA for the CDR3: TGCGCCAGCAGCTTGGCAGGGCGCGTGGCTGAAGCTTTCTTT.

J is TRBJ2-1 and V is TRBV5-1, with 9 bases identical to TRBD2. The CDR3 covers 14 residues. Germline lookup yields CDR1 SGHRS and CDR2 YFSETQ. The trim removed 3 bases at V and 4 bases at J, leaving 2 bases unmatched. This CDR3 is CASSSSGTYNEQFF. The CDR3, as DNA: TGCGCCAGCAGCTCTAGCGGGACTTACAATGAGCAGTTCTTC.

V is TRBV7-3 and J is TRBJ1-6; maybe TRBD1 (5 bases). V gave up 1 base and J gave up 6 bases, with 10 bases separating them. The length of the CDR3 is 15 residues. Germline values: CDR1 SGHTA, CDR2 FQGTGA. CDR3 in DNA: TGTGCCAGCAGCTTAAAGGTGCAGGGTAATTCACCCCTCCACTTT. It encodes CASSLKVQGNSPLHF.

Concerning this clone itself: The conserved phenylalanine or tryptophan normally closing the CDR3 is absent here, so this likely arose from a read error. The J gene is TRBJ1-2, the V gene TRBV6-5, with TRBD1 identical over 7 bases. The germline gives CDR1 MNHEY, CDR2 SVGAGI. Trimming removed 2 bases from V and 4 bases from J; junction bases left unmatched: 4. This CDR3 comprises 14 residues. CDR3 sequence (DNA): TGTGCCAGCAGTTACCCGGGACAGATCTATGGCTACACCTCC. Translating it yields CASSYPGQIYGYTS.

This clone was recorded a few times. The V and J genes are TRBV9 and TRBJ2-1, with 8 nucleotides matching TRBD2. Trimming took 3 bases from V and 2 from J; bases not matched to a gene: 4. The CDR3 has 15 amino acids. Germline V lookup: CDR1 SGDLS, CDR2 YYNGEE. CDR3 nucleotides: TGTGCCAGCAGCGGGCTAGCGGGTCCCTACAATGAGCAGTTCTTC. Protein sequence: CASSGLAGPYNEQFF.

J is TRBJ2-7 and V is TRBV27, with D perhaps TRBD2 (6 bases). Germline CDR1 reads MNHEY; CDR2 reads SMNVEV (reference sequence). Deletions cut 2 bases from V and 2 bases from J, with 13 bases between. The CDR3 is 15 amino acids. CDR3 in amino acids: CASSLGSTGAYEQYF. The CDR3 nucleotides are TGTGCCAGCAGTTTAGGCTCGACGGGGGCCTACGAGCAGTACTTC.

The chain employs TRBV4-1 and TRBJ2-3; a possible D gene is TRBD1 (6 bases). V lost 1 base to trimming and J lost 3 bases, with 14 bases between them. The germline V gene has CDR1 MGHRA and CDR2 YSYEKL. The CDR3 length is 16 residues. CDR3 protein: CASSQVSGVATDTQYF. CDR3 nucleotides: TGCGCCAGCAGCCAAGTGTCAGGGGTGGCGACAGATACGCAGTATTTT.

J is TRBJ2-4 and V is TRBV7-9, with 7 bases identical to TRBD2. The CDR3 loop spans 16 amino acids. In germline, CDR1 is SEHNR, CDR2 FQNEAQ (reference sequence). The trim removed 1 base at V and 4 bases at J, leaving 7 bases unmatched. CDR3 DNA: TGTGCCAGCAGCTTAGAACGGCGGGGGAGTAAAAACATTCAGTACTTC. Amino acids: CASSLERRGSKNIQYF.

This clone was seen once. V usage is TRBV27 and J usage is TRBJ2-2; a possible D gene is TRBD2 (5 bases). Germline CDR1 reads MNHEY; CDR2 reads SMNVEV (reference sequence). CDR3 length: 14 residues. The V end lost 4 bases, the J end lost 1 base, and 7 bases lay between the germline ends. CDR3 sequence reads: CASSSRGNTGELFF. DNA of the CDR3: TGTGCCAGCAGTTCTCGGGGGAACACCGGGGAGCTGTTTTTT.

The chain carries TRBV7-3 and TRBJ1-3; no clear D gene. V lost 6 bases and J 3 bases, leaving 15 bases between the germline ends. The CDR3 spans 15 residues. From germline, CDR1 is SGHTA and CDR2 FQGTGA. CDR3 amino acids: CASSFDGAGGNTIYF. CDR3 bases: TGTGCCAGCAGTTTTGACGGAGCTGGTGGAAACACCATATATTTT.

This rearrangement joins TRBV6-5 to TRBJ2-5, with D unresolved. TRBJ2-7 matches the DNA end more closely, so the J call is doubtful. The germline V gene encodes CDR1 MNHEY and CDR2 SVGAGI. CDR3 length: 14 amino acids. CDR3 in amino acids: CASSYSTRLGEQYF. In DNA, the CDR3 is TGTGCCAGCAGTTACTCGACTCGGCTCGGCGAGCAGTACTTC.

The chain joins TRBV9 to TRBJ2-1; TRBD1 matches at 7 bases. The ends lost 5 bases at V and 4 bases at J; junction bases unmatched: 3. Germline lookup yields CDR1 SGDLS and CDR2 YYNGEE. The CDR3 totals 13 residues. CDR3: CASSGQVYNEQFF. The CDR3 bases are TGTGCCAGCAGTGGACAGGTGTACAATGAGCAGTTCTTC. The entire variable domain, with the rest obtained from reference TRBV9 and TRBJ2-1, is as follows: DSGVTQTPKHLITATGQRVTLRCSPRSGDLSVYWYQQSLDQGLQFLIQYYNGEERAKGNILERFSAQQFPDLHSELNLSSLELGDSALYFCASSGQVYNEQFFGPGTRLTVL.

The chain joins TRBV7-8 to TRBJ1-5; D remains ambiguous. The length of the CDR3 is 14 residues. V was clipped by 7 bases and J by 4 bases, with 14 bases between them. Germline loops: CDR1 SGHVS, CDR2 FQNEAQ. The CDR3: CASNMPGRNQPQHF. CDR3 coding DNA: TGTGCCAGCAACATGCCGGGGAGAAATCAGCCCCAGCATTTT. The entire variable domain, with the rest obtained from reference TRBV7-8 and TRBJ1-5, is as follows: GAGVSQSPRYKVAKRGQDVALRCDPISGHVSLFWYQQALGQGPEFLTYFQNEAQLDKSGLPSDRFFAERPEGSVSTLKIQRTQQEDSAVYLCASNMPGRNQPQHFGDGTRLSIL.

J is TRBJ1-2 and V is TRBV19; 8 nucleotides match TRBD1. V lost 9 bases and J lost 8; bases outside the gene matches: 8. This CDR3 region has 12 residues. CDR1 is LNHDA, CDR2 SQIVND, per germline (reference sequence). The CDR3 loop reads CASGRTGRGYTF. In nucleotides, the CDR3 is TGTGCCAGCGGCAGGACAGGGCGCGGCTACACCTTC.

The chain recombines TRBV5-1 with TRBJ2-5; 11 bases are a match to TRBD2. V dropped 2 bases and J dropped 2; count of bases not matched to a gene: 5. This CDR3 has 16 residues. Germline loops: CDR1 SGHRS, CDR2 YFSETQ. The CDR3 spells CASSLTSGSLQETQYF. CDR3 nucleotide sequence: TGCGCCAGCAGCTTAACTAGCGGGAGTTTACAAGAGACCCAGTACTTC.